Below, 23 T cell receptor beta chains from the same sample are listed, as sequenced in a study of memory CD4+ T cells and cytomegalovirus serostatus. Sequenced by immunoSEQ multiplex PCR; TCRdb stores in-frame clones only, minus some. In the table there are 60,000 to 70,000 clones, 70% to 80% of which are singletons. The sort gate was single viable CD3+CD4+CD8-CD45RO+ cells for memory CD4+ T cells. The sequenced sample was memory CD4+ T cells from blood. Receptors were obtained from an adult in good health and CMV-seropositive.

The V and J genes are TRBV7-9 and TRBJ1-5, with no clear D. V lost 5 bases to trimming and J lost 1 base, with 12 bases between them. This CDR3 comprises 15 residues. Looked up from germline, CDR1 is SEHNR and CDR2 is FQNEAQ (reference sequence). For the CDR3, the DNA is TGTGCCAGCAGCAAGACCATGGGGAGCAATCAGCCCCAGCATTTT. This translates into CASSKTMGSNQPQHF.

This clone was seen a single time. The CDR3 reads CASCRGNSGSNEQFF. CDR3 nucleotides: TGTGCCAGCTGCCGGGGGAATAGCGGGAGCAATGAGCAGTTCTTC. J is TRBJ2-1 and V is TRBV6-1, with 9 nucleotides matching TRBD2. This CDR3 is built from 15 residues. V gave up 8 bases and J gave up 6 bases; unmatched junction bases: 11. The germline V gene encodes CDR1 MNHNS and CDR2 SASEGT.

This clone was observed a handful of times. CDR3 in DNA: TGTGCCAGCAGTTACGAGGGCGACTTTTCCTACGAGCAGTACTTC. This encodes CASSYEGDFSYEQYF. The chain links TRBV6-6 to TRBJ2-7, with D perhaps TRBD2 (5 bases). The CDR3 runs 15 residues. From germline, CDR1 is MNHNY and CDR2 SVGAGI (reference sequence). V dropped 2 bases and J dropped 1 base, with 12 bases sitting between them.

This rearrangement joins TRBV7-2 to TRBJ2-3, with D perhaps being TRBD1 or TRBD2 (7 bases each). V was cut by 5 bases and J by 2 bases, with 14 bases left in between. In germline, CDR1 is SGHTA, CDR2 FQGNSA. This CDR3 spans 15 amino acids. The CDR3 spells CASSPPGGATDTQYF. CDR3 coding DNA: TGTGCCAGCAGCCCCCCAGGGGGGGCCACAGATACGCAGTATTTT.

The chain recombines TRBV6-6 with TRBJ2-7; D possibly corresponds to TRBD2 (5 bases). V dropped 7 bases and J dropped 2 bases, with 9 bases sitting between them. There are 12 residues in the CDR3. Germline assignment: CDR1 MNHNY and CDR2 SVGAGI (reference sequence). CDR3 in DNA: TGTGCCAGCAAAGACGGGGCCTACGAGCAGTACTTC. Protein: CASKDGAYEQYF.

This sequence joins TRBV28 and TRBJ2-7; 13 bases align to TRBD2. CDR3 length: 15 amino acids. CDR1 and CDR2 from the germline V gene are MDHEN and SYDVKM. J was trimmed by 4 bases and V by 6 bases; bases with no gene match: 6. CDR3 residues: CASSRPGLAGYEQYF. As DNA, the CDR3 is TGTGCCAGCAGCCGTCCGGGACTAGCGGGATACGAGCAGTACTTC.

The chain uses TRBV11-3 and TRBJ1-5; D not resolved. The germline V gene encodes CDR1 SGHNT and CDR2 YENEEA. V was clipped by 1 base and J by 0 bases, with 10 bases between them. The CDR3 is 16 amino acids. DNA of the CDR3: TGTGCCAGCAGCTTAGTTAGACCGGTTAGCAATCAGCCCCAGCATTTT. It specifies CASSLVRPVSNQPQHF. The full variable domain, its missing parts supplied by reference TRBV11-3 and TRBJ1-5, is EAGVVQSPRYKIIEKKQPVAFWCNPISGHNTLYWYLQNLGQGPELLIRYENEEAVDDSQLPKDRFSAERLKGVDSTLKIQPAELGDSAVYLCASSLVRPVSNQPQHFGDGTRLSIL.

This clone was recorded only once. The CDR3 spells CASSFSSRDTQYF. CDR3 nucleotides: TGTGCCAGCAGCTTTAGCTCCCGGGATACGCAGTATTTT. V is TRBV13 and J is TRBJ2-3; D not resolved. There are 13 residues in the CDR3. V was shortened by 3 bases and J by 6 bases, with 10 bases between the two germline ends. Germline assignment: CDR1 PRHDT and CDR2 FYEKMQ (reference sequence). The full variable domain, its missing parts supplied by reference TRBV13 and TRBJ2-3, is AAGVIQSPRHLIKEKRETATLKCYPIPRHDTVYWYQQGPGQDPQFLISFYEKMQSDKGSIPDRFSAQQFSDYHSELNMSSLELGDSALYFCASSFSSRDTQYFGPGTRLTVL.

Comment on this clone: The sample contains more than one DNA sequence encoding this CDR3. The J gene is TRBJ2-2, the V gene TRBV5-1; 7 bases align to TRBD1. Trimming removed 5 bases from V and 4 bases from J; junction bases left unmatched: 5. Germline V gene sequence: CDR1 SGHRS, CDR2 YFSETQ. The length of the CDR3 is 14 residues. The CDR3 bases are TGCGCCAGCAGTTCACAGGGGAGCACCGGGGAGCTGTTTTTT. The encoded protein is CASSSQGSTGELFF.

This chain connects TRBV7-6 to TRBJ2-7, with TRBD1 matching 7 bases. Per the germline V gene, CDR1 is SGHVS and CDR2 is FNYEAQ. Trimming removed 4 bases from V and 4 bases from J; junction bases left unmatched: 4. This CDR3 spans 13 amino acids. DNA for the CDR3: TGTGCCAGCAGCTCAACGACAGGGTACGAGCAGTACTTC. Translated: CASSSTTGYEQYF.

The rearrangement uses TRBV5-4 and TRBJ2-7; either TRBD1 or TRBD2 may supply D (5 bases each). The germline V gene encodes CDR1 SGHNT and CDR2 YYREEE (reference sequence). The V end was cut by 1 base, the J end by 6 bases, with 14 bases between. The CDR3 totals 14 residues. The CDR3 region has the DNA TGTGCCAGCAGCTTGCGGGGTATTGGGGGCGAGCAGTACTTC. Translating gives CASSLRGIGGEQYF. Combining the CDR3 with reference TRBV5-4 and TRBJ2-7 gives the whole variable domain ETGVTQSPTHLIKTRGQQVTLRCSSQSGHNTVSWYQQALGQGPQFIFQYYREEENGRGNFPPRFSGLQFPNYSSELNVNALELDDSALYLCASSLRGIGGEQYFGPGTRLTVT.

The CDR3 spells CASSFSPATPNEQFF. The CDR3 DNA reads as TGTGCCAGCAGCTTTAGCCCAGCCACACCCAATGAGCAGTTCTTC. The rearrangement links TRBV7-3 to TRBJ2-1; D call uncertain. The CDR3 runs to 15 residues. Per germline, CDR1 SGHTA and CDR2 FQGTGA. V was clipped by 3 bases and J by 6 bases, with 15 bases between them.

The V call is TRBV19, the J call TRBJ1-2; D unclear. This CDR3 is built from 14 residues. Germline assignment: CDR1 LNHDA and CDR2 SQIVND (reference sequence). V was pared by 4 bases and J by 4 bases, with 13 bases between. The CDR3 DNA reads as TGTGCCAGTAGTACCGGGCGAACTGGCTATGGCTACACCTTC. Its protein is CASSTGRTGYGYTF.

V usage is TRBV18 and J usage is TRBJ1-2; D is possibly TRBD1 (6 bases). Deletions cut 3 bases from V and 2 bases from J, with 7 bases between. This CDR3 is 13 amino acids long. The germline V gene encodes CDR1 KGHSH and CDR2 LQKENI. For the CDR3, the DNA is TGTGCCAGCTCACCGGGACAAAACTATGGCTACACCTTC. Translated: CASSPGQNYGYTF.

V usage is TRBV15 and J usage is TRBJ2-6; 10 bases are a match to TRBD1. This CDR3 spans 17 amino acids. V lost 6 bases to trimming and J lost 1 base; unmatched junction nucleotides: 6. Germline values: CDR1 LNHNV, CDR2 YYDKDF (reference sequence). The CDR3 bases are TGTGCCACCAGGGGACCGGGACAGGGGTCTGGGGCCAACGTCCTGACTTTC. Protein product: CATRGPGQGSGANVLTF.

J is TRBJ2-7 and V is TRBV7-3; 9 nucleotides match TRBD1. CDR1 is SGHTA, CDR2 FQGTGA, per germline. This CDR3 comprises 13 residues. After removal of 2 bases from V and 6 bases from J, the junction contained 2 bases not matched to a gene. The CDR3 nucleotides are TGTGCCAGCAGCTTATGGACAGGGGCCGAGCAGTACTTC. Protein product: CASSLWTGAEQYF.

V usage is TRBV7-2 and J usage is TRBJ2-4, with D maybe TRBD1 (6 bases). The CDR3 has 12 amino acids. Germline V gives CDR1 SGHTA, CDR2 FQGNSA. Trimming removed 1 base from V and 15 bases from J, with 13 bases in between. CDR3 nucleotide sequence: TGTGCCAGCAGCTTAGACAGCGAAGGGGGGTACTTC. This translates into CASSLDSEGGYF.

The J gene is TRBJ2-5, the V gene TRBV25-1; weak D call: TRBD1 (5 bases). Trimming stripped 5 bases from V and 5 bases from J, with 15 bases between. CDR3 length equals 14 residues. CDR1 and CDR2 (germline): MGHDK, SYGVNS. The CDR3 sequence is CASSRSGSGETQYF. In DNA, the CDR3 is TGTGCCAGCAGTAGATCAGGGTCGGGCGAGACCCAGTACTTC.

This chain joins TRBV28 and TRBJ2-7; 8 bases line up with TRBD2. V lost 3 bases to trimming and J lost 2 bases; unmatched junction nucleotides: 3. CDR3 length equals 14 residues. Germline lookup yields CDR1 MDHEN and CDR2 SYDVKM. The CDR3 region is CASSLGGGTYEQYF. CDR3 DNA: TGTGCCAGCAGTTTGGGCGGGGGGACCTACGAGCAGTACTTC.

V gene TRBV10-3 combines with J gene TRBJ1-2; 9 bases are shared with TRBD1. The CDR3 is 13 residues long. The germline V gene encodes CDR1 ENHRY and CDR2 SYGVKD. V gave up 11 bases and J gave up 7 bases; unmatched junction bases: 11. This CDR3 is CASQGDRVFGYTF. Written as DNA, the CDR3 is TGTGCCTCTCAGGGGGACAGGGTATTTGGCTACACCTTC.

The CDR3 nucleotides are TGTGCCAGCAAGAAGGGTCTAGCGGGAGGCCATAGATACACCGGGGAGCTGTTTTTT. Amino acid sequence: CASKKGLAGGHRYTGELFF. The J gene is TRBJ2-2, the V gene TRBV27; TRBD2 aligns across 11 bases. The CDR3 has 19 residues. The V gene end was trimmed by 7 bases and the J gene end by 3 bases; junction bases not matched to a gene: 16. Germline V CDR1 and CDR2: MNHEY, SMNVEV (reference sequence).

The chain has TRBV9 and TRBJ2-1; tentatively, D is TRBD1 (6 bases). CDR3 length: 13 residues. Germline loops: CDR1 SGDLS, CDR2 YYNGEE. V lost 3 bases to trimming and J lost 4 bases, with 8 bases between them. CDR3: CASSAGTYNEQFF. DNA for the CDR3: TGTGCCAGCAGCGCCGGGACATACAATGAGCAGTTCTTC.

This chain's CDR3 is CASAQWGEDTQYF. Here the CDR3 DNA reads TGCGCCAGCGCCCAGTGGGGGGAAGATACGCAGTATTTT. The V gene is TRBV5-1, the J gene TRBJ2-3; TRBD2 might be the D (6 bases). Per the germline V gene, CDR1 is SGHRS and CDR2 is YFSETQ. The CDR3 is made up of 13 amino acids. Trimming stripped 7 bases from V and 5 bases from J, with 14 bases between. Full variable domain (missing parts from reference TRBV5-1 and TRBJ2-3): KAGVTQTPRYLIKTRGQQVTLSCSPISGHRSVSWYQQTPGQGLQFLFEYFSETQRNKGNFPGRFSGRQFSNSRSEMNVSTLELGDSALYLCASAQWGEDTQYFGPGTRLTVL.